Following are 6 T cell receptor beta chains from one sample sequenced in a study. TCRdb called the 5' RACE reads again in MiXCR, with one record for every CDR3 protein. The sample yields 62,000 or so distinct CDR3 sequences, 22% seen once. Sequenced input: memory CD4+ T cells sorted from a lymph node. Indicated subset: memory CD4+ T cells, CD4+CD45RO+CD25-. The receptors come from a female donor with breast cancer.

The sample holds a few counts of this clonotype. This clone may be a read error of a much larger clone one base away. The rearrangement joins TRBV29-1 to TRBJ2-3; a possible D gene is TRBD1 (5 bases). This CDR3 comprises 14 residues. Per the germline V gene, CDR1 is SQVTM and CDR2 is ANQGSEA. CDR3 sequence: CSVDMPQGTDMQYF. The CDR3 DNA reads TGCAGCGTTGACATGCCGCAGGGCACAGATATGCAGTATTTT.

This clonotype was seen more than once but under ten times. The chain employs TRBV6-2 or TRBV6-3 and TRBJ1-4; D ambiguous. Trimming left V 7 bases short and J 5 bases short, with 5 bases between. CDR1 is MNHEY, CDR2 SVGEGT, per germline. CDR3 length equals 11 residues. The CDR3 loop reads CASTDNEKLFF. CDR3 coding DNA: TGTGCCAGCACCGACAATGAAAAACTGTTTTTT.

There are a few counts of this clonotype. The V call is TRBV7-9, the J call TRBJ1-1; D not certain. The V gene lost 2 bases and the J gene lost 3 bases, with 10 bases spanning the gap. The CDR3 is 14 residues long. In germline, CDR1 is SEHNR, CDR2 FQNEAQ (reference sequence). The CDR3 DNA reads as TGTGCCAGCAGCTTAACAGTTCCCTACACTGAAGCTTTCTTT. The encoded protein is CASSLTVPYTEAFF.

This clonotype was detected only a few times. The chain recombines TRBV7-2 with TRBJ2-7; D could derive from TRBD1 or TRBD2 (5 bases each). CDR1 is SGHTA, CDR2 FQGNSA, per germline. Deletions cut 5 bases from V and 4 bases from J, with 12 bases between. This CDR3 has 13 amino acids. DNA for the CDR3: TGTGCCAGCAGCCGGGACCGCCTGTACGAGCAGTACTTC. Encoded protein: CASSRDRLYEQYF.

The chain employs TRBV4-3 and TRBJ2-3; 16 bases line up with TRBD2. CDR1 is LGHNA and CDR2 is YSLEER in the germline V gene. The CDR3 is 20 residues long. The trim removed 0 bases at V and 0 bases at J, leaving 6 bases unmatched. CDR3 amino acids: CASSQDFRGLAGGSTDTQYF. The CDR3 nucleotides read TGCGCCAGCAGCCAAGATTTTAGGGGACTAGCGGGGGGGAGCACAGATACGCAGTATTTT.

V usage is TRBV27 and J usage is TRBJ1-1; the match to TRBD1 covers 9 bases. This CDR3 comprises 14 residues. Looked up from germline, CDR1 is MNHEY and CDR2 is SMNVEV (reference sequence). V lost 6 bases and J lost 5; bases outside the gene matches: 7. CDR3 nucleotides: TGTGCCAGCAGCTCACATGGGACAGGGACTGAAGCTTTCTTT. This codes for CASSSHGTGTEAFF.